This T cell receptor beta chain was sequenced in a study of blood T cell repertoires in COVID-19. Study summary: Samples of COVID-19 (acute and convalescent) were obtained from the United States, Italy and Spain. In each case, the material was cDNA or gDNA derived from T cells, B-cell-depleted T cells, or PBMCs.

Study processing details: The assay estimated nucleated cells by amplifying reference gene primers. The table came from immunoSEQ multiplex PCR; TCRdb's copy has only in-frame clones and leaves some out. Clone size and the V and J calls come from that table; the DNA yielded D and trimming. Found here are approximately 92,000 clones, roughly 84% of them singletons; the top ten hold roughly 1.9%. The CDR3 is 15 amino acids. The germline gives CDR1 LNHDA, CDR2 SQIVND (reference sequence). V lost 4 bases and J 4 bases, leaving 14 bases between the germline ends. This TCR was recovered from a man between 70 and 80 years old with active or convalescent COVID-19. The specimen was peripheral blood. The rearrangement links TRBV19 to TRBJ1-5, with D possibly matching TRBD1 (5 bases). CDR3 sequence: CASSTVTGDNQPQHF. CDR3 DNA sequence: TGTGCCAGTAGTACGGTCACAGGTGATAATCAGCCCCAGCATTTT. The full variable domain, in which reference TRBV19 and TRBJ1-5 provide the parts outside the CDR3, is DGGITQSPKYLFRKEGQNVTLSCEQNLNHDAMYWYRQDPGQGLRLIYYSQIVNDFQKGDIAEGYSVSREKKESFPLTVTSAQKNPTAFYLCASSTVTGDNQPQHFGDGTRLSIL.